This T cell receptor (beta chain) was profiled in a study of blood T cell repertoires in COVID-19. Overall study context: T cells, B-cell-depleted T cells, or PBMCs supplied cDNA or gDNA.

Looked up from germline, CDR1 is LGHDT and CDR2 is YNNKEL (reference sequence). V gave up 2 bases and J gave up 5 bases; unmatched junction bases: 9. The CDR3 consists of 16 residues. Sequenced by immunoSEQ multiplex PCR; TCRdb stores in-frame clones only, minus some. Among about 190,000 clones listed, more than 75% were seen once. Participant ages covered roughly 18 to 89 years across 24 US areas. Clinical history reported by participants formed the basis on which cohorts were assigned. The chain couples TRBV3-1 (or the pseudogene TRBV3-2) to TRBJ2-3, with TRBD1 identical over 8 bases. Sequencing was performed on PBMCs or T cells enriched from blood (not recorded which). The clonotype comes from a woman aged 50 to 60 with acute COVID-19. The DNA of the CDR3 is TGTGCCAGCAGCCAAAATAGGAGGACAGGGCTAGATACGCAGTATTTT. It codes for CASSQNRRTGLDTQYF.